Many counts were recorded for the clone carrying this T cell receptor beta chain. Its antigen is not identified. The data derive from a study of metastatic and nonmetastatic thyroid tumors. Across the whole study: From malignant and benign thyroid patients, repertoires in blood and in tumor or nodule tissue were compared.

TCRdb called clones again from the PCR reads with MiXCR. The sample has under 35,000 clones; around 30% are singletons. V was pared by 3 bases and J by 4 bases, with 6 bases of the junction left unmatched. Per germline, CDR1 KGHSH and CDR2 LQKENI. This CDR3 has 15 amino acids. Study-level points and caveats: Malignant tumors reportedly showed significantly higher TCR beta diversity than benign nodules in both blood and tumor.

The entire patient cohort was treatment-naive prior to thyroid surgery. The source of this sequence is a female donor with papillary thyroid cancer or a benign thyroid nodule (not recorded which). Some clones in this sample may be carry-over from other donors' samples. This sequence joins TRBV18 and TRBJ2-1; TRBD1 agrees at 7 bases. Sequenced sample: blood. The CDR3 loop reads CASSPRQGTYNEQFF. In DNA, the CDR3 is TGTGCCAGCTCACCCCGACAGGGTACGTACAATGAGCAGTTCTTC.